The 10 T cell receptor beta chains below were found in one sample sequenced in a study of long-term antiretroviral therapy in people with HIV. Survey-level immunoSEQ v3.0 assays were run. The assay was immunoSEQ multiplex PCR, and TCRdb's table has in-frame clones only and misses some. This sample carries around 19,000 clones, around 80% of them seen once, and the ten largest clones take around 9.5%. The sample in question was unsorted PBMCs, obtained 1.2 years after starting antiretroviral therapy. All receptors derive from a woman aged 40 to 50 with HIV.

This clone was detected only a few times. CDR3 sequence reads: CASSPTHSRTGELFF. Written as DNA, the CDR3 is TGTGCCAGCAGCCCGACCCATAGTCGCACCGGGGAGCTGTTTTTT. The rearrangement joins TRBV6-5 to TRBJ2-2, with D unresolved. CDR1 is MNHEY and CDR2 is SVGAGI in the germline V gene. The CDR3 covers 15 residues. V was clipped by 6 bases and J by 4 bases, with 15 bases between them.

The CDR3 region is CASSIDFRGLDGYTF. For the CDR3, the DNA is TGTGCCAGTAGTATAGATTTCCGGGGATTGGATGGCTACACCTTC. The chain recombines TRBV19 with TRBJ1-2; D not resolved. The CDR3 contains 15 residues. V lost 0 bases, J lost 6 bases, and 14 bases lay in between. Germline CDR1 reads LNHDA; CDR2 reads SQIVND (reference sequence).

This chain connects TRBV9 to TRBJ2-3; 12 nucleotides agree with TRBD2. This CDR3 spans 15 amino acids. J lost 2 bases, V lost 4 bases, and 2 bases had no gene match. Per germline, CDR1 SGDLS and CDR2 YYNGEE. This CDR3 reads CASSPSGRVTDTQYF. The CDR3 nucleotides are TGTGCCAGCAGCCCTAGCGGGAGGGTCACAGATACGCAGTATTTT.

This chain uses TRBV4-3 with TRBJ2-2; no clear D. V lost 0 bases to trimming and J lost 6 bases, with 8 bases between them. The CDR3 runs to 14 residues. From germline, CDR1 is LGHNA and CDR2 YSLEER. The CDR3 sequence is CASSQESWSGELFF. The CDR3 DNA is TGCGCCAGCAGCCAAGAGAGTTGGTCCGGGGAGCTGTTTTTT.

The chain combines TRBV2 with TRBJ1-1, with a weak D call TRBD1 (5 bases). Germline CDR1 is SNHLY and CDR2 is FYNNEI. CDR3 length equals 14 residues. Trimming shortened V by 5 bases and J by 5 bases, and 15 bases separated the two germline ends. CDR3 in DNA: TGTGCCAGCAGTACCCAGGGCGGGGGTACTGAAGCTTTCTTT. This encodes CASSTQGGGTEAFF.

J is TRBJ1-4 and V is TRBV5-1; the D gene is possibly TRBD1 (6 bases). The germline gives CDR1 SGHRS, CDR2 YFSETQ. The CDR3 has 16 residues. V shed 0 bases and J shed 3 bases, with 12 bases lying between them. The CDR3 coding sequence is TGCGCCAGCAGCTTGGCAGGGGAGAGGGCTAATGAAAAACTGTTTTTT. Protein sequence: CASSLAGERANEKLFF. The variable domain in full, with the rest retrieved from reference TRBV5-1 and TRBJ1-4, is KAGVTQTPRYLIKTRGQQVTLSCSPISGHRSVSWYQQTPGQGLQFLFEYFSETQRNKGNFPGRFSGRQFSNSRSEMNVSTLELGDSALYLCASSLAGERANEKLFFGSGTQLSVL.

This clone has just one count. This sequence joins TRBV7-2 and TRBJ2-3; D is perhaps TRBD2 (6 bases). The length of the CDR3 is 17 residues. Germline loops: CDR1 SGHTA, CDR2 FQGNSA. The germline V and J ends were trimmed by 5 bases and 0 bases, with 18 bases remaining between them. The CDR3 here is CASSPSPAGRSTDTQYF. DNA for the CDR3: TGTGCCAGCAGCCCGTCGCCGGCGGGGCGAAGCACAGATACGCAGTATTTT.

The V call is TRBV28, the J call TRBJ2-7, with D unresolved. V dropped 3 bases and J dropped 0 bases, with 3 bases sitting between them. CDR1 is MDHEN and CDR2 is SYDVKM in the germline V gene. The CDR3 consists of 12 residues. The CDR3 sequence is CASSFSSYEQYF. CDR3 in DNA: TGTGCCAGCAGTTTCAGCTCCTACGAGCAGTACTTC.

V usage is TRBV5-4 and J usage is TRBJ1-3; D not certain. Trimming stripped 2 bases from V and 1 base from J, with 10 bases between. The germline V gene has CDR1 SGHNT and CDR2 YYREEE (reference sequence). The CDR3 totals 15 residues. The CDR3 DNA reads TGTGCCAGCAGCTTAGGAGTCTCTTCTGGAAACACCATATATTTT. Amino acid sequence: CASSLGVSSGNTIYF.

J is TRBJ1-3 and V is TRBV7-6, with D possibly matching TRBD1 (5 bases). The CDR3 is 14 amino acids. V lost 3 bases and J lost 7, with 13 bases in between. CDR1 SGHVS and CDR2 FNYEAQ come from the germline V gene. CDR3 protein: CASSFGWGPNTIYF. CDR3 nucleotide sequence: TGTGCCAGCAGCTTTGGCTGGGGCCCGAACACCATATATTTT.